The present entry profiles one T cell receptor (beta chain) with its context. TCRdb re-derived calls from the 5' RACE reads in MiXCR, one entry per CDR3 protein. The sample records some 100,000 distinct CDR3 sequences, roughly 11% being singletons. These data originate in a study of T-cell memory formation after mild COVID-19. The sequenced sample consisted of PBMCs or a T cell subset sorted from them (not recorded which). This TCR came from a man between 18 and 35 years old who had mild COVID-19 (a few samples of this study predate the infection). Cell type and time point are not known.

The CDR3 region has the DNA TGTGCTAGTGGTTCATCCAACGGACGAAGACAGTACGAGCAGTACTTC. Protein product: CASGSSNGRRQYEQYF. The gene calls are TRBV12-5 and TRBJ2-7, with D perhaps matching TRBD1 (5 bases). V was pared by 4 bases and J by 4 bases, with 20 bases between. Germline-derived CDR1 and CDR2 are LGHNT and FRNRAP. CDR3 length: 16 residues.